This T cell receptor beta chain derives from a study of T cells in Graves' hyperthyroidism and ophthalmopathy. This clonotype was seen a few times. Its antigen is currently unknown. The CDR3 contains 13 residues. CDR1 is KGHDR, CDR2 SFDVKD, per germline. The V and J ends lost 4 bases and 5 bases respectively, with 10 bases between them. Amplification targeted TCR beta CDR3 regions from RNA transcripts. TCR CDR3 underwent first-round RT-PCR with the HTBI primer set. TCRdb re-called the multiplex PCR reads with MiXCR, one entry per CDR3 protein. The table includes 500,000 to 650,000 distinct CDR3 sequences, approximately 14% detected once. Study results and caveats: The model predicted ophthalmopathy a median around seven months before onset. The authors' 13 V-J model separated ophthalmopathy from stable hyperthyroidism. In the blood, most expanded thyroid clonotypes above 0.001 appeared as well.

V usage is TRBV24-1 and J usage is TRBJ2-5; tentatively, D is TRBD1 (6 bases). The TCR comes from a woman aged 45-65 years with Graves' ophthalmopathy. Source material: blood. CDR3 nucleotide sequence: TGTGCCACCAGTGAAGGGGGTTTTGAGACCCAGTACTTC. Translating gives CATSEGGFETQYF.